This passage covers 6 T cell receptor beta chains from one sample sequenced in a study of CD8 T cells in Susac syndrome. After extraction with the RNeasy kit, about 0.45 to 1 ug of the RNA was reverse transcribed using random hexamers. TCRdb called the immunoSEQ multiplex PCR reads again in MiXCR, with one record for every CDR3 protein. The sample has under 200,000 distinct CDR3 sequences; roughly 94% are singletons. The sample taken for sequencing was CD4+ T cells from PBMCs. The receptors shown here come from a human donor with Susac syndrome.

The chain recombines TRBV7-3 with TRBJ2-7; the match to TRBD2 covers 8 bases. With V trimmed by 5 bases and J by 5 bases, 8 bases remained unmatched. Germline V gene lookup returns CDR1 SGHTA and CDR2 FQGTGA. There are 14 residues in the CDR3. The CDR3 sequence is CASSRGGSRNEQYF. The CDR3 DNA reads TGTGCCAGCAGCCGGGGGGGGAGCAGGAACGAGCAGTACTTC.

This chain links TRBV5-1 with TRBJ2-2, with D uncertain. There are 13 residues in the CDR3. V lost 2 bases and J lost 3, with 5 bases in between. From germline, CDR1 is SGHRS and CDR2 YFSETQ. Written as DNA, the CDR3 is TGCGCCAGCAGCTTAGTGGACACCGGGGAGCTGTTTTTT. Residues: CASSLVDTGELFF.

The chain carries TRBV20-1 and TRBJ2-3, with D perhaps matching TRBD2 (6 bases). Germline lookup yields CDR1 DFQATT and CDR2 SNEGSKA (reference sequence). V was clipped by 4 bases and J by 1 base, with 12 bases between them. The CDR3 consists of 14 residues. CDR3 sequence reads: CSATGRLGTDTQYF. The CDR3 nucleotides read TGCAGTGCTACGGGGAGACTAGGCACAGATACGCAGTATTTT.

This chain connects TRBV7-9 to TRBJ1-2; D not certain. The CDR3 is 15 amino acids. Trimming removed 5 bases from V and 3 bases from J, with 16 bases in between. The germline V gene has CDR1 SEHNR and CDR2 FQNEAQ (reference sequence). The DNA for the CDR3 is TGTGCCAGCAGCCTAATGATCTCGCAAGACTATGGCTACACCTTC. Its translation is CASSLMISQDYGYTF.

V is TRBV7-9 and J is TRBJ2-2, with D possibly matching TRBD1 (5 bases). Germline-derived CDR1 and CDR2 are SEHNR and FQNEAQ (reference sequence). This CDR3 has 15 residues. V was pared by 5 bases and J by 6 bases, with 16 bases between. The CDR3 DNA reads TGTGCCAGCAGCCCGCTTAGTGGGGCCGCCGGGGAGCTGTTTTTT. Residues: CASSPLSGAAGELFF.

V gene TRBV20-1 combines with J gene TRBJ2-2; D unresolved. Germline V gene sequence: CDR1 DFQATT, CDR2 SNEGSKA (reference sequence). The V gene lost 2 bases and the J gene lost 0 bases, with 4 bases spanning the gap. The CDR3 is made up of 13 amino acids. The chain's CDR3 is CSARSPNTGELFF. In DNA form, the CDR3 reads TGCAGTGCTAGATCACCGAACACCGGGGAGCTGTTTTTT.